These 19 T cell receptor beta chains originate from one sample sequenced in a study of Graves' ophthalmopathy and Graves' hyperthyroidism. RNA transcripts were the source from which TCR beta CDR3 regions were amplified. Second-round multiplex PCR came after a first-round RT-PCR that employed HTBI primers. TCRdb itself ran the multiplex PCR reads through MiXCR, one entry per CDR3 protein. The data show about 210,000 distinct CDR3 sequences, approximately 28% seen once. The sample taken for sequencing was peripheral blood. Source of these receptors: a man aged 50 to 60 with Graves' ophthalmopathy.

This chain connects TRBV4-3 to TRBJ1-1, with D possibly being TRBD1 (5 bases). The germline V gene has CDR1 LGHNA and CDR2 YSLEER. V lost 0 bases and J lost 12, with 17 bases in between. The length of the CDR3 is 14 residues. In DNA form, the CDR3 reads TGCGCCAGCAGCCAAGAGGAGGTCAGGGTATCTCCTTTCTTT. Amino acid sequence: CASSQEEVRVSPFF.

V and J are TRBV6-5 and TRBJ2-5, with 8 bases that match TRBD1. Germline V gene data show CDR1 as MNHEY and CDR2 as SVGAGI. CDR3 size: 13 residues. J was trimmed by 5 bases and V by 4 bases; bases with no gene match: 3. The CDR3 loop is CASSFQGAETQYF. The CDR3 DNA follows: TGTGCCAGCAGTTTTCAGGGGGCGGAGACCCAGTACTTC.

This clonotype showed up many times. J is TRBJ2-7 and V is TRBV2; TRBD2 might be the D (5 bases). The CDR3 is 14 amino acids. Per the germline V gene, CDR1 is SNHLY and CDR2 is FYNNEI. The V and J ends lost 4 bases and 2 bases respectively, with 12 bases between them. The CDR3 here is CASSVSSSTYEQYF. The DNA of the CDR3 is TGTGCCAGCAGTGTTTCTAGCTCCACCTACGAGCAGTACTTC.

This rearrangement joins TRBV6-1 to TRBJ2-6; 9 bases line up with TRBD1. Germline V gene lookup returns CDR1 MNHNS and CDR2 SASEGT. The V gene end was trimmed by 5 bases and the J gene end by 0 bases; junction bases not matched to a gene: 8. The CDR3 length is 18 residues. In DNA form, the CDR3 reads TGTGCCAGCAGTCAAGGACAGGGGTTTCCCTCTGGGGCCAACGTCCTGACTTTC. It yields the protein CASSQGQGFPSGANVLTF.

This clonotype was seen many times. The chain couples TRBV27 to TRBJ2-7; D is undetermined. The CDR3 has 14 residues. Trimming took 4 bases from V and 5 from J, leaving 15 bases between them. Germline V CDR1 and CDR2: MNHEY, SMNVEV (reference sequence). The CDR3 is CASSSTLSTDEQYF. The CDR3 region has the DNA TGTGCCAGCAGTTCGACCTTAAGCACGGACGAGCAGTACTTC.

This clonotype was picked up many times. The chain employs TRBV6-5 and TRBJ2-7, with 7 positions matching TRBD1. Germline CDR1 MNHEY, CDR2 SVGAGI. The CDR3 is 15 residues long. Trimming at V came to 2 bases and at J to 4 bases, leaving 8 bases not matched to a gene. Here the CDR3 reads CASSYEPGQNYEQYF. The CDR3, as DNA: TGTGCCAGCAGTTACGAGCCGGGACAGAATTACGAGCAGTACTTC.

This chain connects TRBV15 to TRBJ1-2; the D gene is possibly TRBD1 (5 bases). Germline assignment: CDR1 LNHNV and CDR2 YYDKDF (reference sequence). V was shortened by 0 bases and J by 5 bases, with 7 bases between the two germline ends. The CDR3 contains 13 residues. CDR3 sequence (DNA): TGTGCCACCAGCAGAGATTCAGGGTATGGCTACACCTTC. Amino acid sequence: CATSRDSGYGYTF.

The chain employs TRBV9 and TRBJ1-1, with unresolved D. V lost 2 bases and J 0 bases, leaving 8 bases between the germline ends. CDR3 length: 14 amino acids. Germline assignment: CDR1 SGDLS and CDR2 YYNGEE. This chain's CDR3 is CASSVQPMNTEAFF. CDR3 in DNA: TGTGCCAGCAGCGTTCAGCCCATGAACACTGAAGCTTTCTTT.

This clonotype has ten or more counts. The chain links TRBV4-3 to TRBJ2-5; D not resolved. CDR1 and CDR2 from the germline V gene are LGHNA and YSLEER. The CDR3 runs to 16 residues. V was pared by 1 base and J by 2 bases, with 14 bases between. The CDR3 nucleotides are TGCGCCAGCAGCCAAGGGGGATGGGGATTGCAAGAGACCCAGTACTTC. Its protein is CASSQGGWGLQETQYF.

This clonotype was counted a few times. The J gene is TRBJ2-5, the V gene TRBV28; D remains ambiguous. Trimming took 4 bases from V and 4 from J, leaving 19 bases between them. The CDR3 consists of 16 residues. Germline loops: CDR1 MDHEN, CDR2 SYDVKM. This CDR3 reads CASSSAWVANSETQYF. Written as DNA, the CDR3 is TGTGCCAGCAGTTCGGCTTGGGTAGCAAATTCAGAGACCCAGTACTTC.

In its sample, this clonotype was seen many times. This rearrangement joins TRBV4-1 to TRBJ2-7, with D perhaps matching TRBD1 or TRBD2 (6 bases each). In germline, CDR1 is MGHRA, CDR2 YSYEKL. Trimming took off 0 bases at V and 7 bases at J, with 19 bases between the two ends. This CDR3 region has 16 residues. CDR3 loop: CASSQDFGGGSREQYF. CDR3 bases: TGCGCCAGCAGCCAAGATTTCGGGGGCGGCTCGCGGGAGCAGTACTTC.

The chain's CDR3 is CALRSHLLNTEAFF. CDR3 bases: TGTGCCCTTCGATCGCATCTTCTAAACACTGAAGCTTTCTTT. This chain uses TRBV6-2 or TRBV6-3 with TRBJ1-1; no reliable D call. The CDR3 is 14 amino acids. In germline, CDR1 is MNHEY, CDR2 SVGEGT. V dropped 11 bases and J dropped 2 bases, with 18 bases sitting between them.

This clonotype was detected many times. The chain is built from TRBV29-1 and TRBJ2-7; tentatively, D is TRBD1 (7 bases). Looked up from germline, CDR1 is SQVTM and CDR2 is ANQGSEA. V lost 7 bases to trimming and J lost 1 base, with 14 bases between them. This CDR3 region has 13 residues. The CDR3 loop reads CSAMEGASYEQYF. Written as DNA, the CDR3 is TGCAGCGCCATGGAGGGGGCGTCCTACGAGCAGTACTTC.

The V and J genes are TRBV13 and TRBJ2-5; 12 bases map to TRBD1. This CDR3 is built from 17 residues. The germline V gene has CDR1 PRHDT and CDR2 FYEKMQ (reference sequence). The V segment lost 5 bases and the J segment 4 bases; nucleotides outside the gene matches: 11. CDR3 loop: CASSPAPGQGARETQYF. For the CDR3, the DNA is TGTGCCAGCAGCCCGGCCCCGGGACAGGGGGCAAGAGAGACCCAGTACTTC.

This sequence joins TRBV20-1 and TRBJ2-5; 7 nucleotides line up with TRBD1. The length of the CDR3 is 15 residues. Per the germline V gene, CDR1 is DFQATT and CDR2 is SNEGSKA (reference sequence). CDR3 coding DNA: TGCAGCGAATTAAAGAGGACAGGACGGGGAGAGACCCAGTACTTC. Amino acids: CSELKRTGRGETQYF.

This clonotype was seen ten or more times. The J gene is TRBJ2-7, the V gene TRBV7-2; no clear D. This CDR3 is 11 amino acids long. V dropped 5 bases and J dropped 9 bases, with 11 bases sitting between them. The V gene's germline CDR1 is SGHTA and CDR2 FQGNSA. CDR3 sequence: CASSPSLVQYF. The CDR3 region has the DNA TGTGCCAGCAGCCCCAGCTTGGTGCAGTACTTC.

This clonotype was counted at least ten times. CDR3 DNA: TGCGCCAGCAGCCCCCGGGACTTAGCCTACGAGCAGTACTTC. It translates to CASSPRDLAYEQYF. V and J are TRBV5-1 and TRBJ2-7, with D perhaps TRBD2 (6 bases). V gave up 4 bases and J gave up 2 bases, with 13 bases separating them. Germline assignment: CDR1 SGHRS and CDR2 YFSETQ. The CDR3 contains 14 residues. The full variable domain, rest sourced from reference TRBV5-1 and TRBJ2-7, is KAGVTQTPRYLIKTRGQQVTLSCSPISGHRSVSWYQQTPGQGLQFLFEYFSETQRNKGNFPGRFSGRQFSNSRSEMNVSTLELGDSALYLCASSPRDLAYEQYFGPGTRLTVT.

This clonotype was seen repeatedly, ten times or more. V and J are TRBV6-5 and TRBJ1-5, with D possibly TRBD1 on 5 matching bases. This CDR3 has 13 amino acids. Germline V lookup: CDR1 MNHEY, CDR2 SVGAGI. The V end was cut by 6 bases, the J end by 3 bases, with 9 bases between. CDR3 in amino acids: CASRQDHNQPQHF. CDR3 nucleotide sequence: TGTGCCAGCAGACAGGACCACAATCAGCCCCAGCATTTT.

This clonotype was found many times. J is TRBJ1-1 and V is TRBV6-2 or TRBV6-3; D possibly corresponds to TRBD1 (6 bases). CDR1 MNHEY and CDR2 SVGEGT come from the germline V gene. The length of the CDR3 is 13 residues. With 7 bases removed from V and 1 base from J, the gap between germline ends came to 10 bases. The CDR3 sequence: CASTRQENTEAFF. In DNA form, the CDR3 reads TGTGCCAGCACCAGACAGGAGAACACTGAAGCTTTCTTT.